The entry below describes one T cell receptor beta chain. Its matching antigen is unknown. This nonspecific control used anti-CD3/anti-CD28 bead stimulation of CD4+ T cells. CD4+ T cells upregulating both CD40 ligand and CD69 were sorted as responding cells. This was the immunoSEQ version 4 assay in survey mode. Some clones are missing from TCRdb's copy, which holds only in-frame ones; the method was immunoSEQ multiplex PCR. The sample gives 40,000 to 55,000 clones, about 87% of which show up once; about 0.46% is in the top ten. The entry originates in a study of persistence of HIV-infected CD4 T cells. Overall study context: Blood samples, up to about 180 mL, came from multiple time points, except a couple of leukapheresis donors sampled once.

The CDR3 is 14 amino acids. V dropped 5 bases and J dropped 1; count of bases not matched to a gene: 4. Looked up from germline, CDR1 is GTSNPN and CDR2 is SVGIG (reference sequence). The chain uses TRBV30 and TRBJ1-2, with TRBD1 matching over 10 bases. This clonotype was obtained from an adult woman with HIV who was CMV-seropositive. Here the sequenced sample was CD4+ T cells sorted from PBMCs after roughly 18-hour stimulation, taken from a patient who received antiretroviral therapy. Here the CDR3 DNA reads TGTGCCTGGCTTAGGACAGGGGGTAACTATGGCTACACCTTC. It translates to CAWLRTGGNYGYTF.